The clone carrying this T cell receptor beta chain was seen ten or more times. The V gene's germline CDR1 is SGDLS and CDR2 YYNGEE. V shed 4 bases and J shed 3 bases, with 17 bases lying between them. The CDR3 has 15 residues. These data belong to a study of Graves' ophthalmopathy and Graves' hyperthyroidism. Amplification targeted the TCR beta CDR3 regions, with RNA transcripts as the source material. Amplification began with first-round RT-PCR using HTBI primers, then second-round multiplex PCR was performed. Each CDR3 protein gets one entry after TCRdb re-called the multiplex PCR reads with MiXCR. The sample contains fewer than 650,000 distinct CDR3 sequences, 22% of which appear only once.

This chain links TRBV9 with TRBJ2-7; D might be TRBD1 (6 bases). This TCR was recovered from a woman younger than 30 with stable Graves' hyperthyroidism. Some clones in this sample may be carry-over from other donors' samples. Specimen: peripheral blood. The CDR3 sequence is CASSHRLSGDYEQYF. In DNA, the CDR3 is TGTGCCAGCAGCCACCGACTGTCAGGGGACTACGAGCAGTACTTC.